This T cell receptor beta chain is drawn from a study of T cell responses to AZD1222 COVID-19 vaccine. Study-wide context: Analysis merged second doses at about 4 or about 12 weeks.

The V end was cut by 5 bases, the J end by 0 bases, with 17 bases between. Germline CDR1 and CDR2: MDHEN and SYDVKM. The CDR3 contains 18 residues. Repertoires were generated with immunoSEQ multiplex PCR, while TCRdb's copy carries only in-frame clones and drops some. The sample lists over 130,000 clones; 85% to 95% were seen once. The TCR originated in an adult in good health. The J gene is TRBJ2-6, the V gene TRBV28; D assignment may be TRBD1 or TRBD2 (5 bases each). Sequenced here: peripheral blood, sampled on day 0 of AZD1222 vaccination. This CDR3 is CASSTPGRIISGANVLTF. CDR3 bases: TGTGCCAGCAGTACGCCGGGACGGATTATCTCTGGGGCCAACGTCCTGACTTTC.